The clone carrying this TCR beta chain has more than one count but fewer than ten. Its target is not known. From 5'RACE with constant-segment primers came TCR alpha and TCR beta cDNA libraries that carried sample barcodes and UMIs. One entry per CDR3 protein, called by TCRdb with MiXCR from the 5' RACE reads. The sample lists about 190,000 distinct CDR3 sequences; 15% to 20% were seen once. This sample stems from a study of T-cell memory formation after mild COVID-19. Points from the study as a whole: Contracting CD8+ clones were enriched in EMRA, CD4+ mainly in CM and EM.

Trimming took 0 bases from V and 11 from J; bases not matched to a gene: 9. This CDR3 region has 15 residues. Per the germline V gene, CDR1 is LNHNV and CDR2 is YYDKDF (reference sequence). This clonotype originated in an adult woman who had mild COVID-19 (a few samples of this study predate the infection). Cell type and time point are not known. The chain links TRBV15 to TRBJ1-3; 8 bases line up with TRBD1. The material sequenced was PBMCs or a T cell subset sorted from them (not recorded which). CDR3 protein: CATSRDQGANFAIYF. Written as DNA, the CDR3 is TGTGCCACCAGCAGAGATCAGGGGGCCAATTTCGCCATATATTTT.